These 22 T cell receptor beta chains share one sample of origin, sequenced in a study of T cells after yellow fever vaccination. TCRdb independently ran MiXCR on the 5' RACE reads; one entry per CDR3 protein. The top ten clones hold more than 0.85% of a sample with 230,000 or so distinct CDR3 sequences, roughly 6.3% of them seen once. Here the sequenced sample was CD4+ T cells sorted from PBMCs, taken on the day of the yellow fever booster vaccination. The receptors were gathered from a young man who received the YFV17D yellow fever vaccine.

This clonotype was seen repeatedly, ten times or more. The chain combines TRBV20-1 with TRBJ2-1; the D is unclear. The V and J ends lost 6 bases and 8 bases respectively, with 8 bases between them. Germline V gives CDR1 DFQATT, CDR2 SNEGSKA (reference sequence). There are 10 residues in the CDR3. The CDR3 DNA follows: TGCAGTGCCAAAAGCGATGAGCAGTTCTTC. Translation gives CSAKSDEQFF.

V is TRBV6-5 and J is TRBJ2-5, with D perhaps matching TRBD2 (6 bases). There are 12 residues in the CDR3. Germline V lookup: CDR1 MNHEY, CDR2 SVGAGI. V was clipped by 10 bases and J by 7 bases, with 16 bases between them. This CDR3 is CATRASGGTQYF. As DNA, the CDR3 is TGTGCCACCCGGGCCTCCGGGGGGACCCAGTACTTC.

The table lists this clonotype with a few counts. The chain is built from TRBV7-9 and TRBJ2-2; D gene ambiguous. CDR3 length: 15 residues. V lost 4 bases and J lost 7, with 16 bases in between. CDR1 and CDR2 (germline): SEHNR, FQNEAQ (reference sequence). The CDR3 coding sequence is TGTGCCAGCAGCTCTAGGCCCACGAGCAGCGGGGAGCTGTTTTTT. This gives the protein CASSSRPTSSGELFF. Full variable domain (outside the CDR3, taken from reference TRBV7-9 and TRBJ2-2): DTGVSQNPRHKITKRGQNVTFRCDPISEHNRLYWYRQTLGQGPEFLTYFQNEAQLEKSRLLSDRFSAERPKGSFSTLEIQRTEQGDSAMYLCASSSRPTSSGELFFGEGSRLTVL.

This clonotype was observed a handful of times. The rearrangement joins TRBV4-3 to TRBJ2-1, with D hard to call. The CDR3 runs 16 residues. Germline V gene lookup returns CDR1 LGHNA and CDR2 YSLEER. Trimming shortened V by 1 base and J by 0 bases, and 10 bases separated the two germline ends. Here the CDR3 DNA reads TGCGCCAGCAGCCAAGTCGCGGTGAGCTCCTACAATGAGCAGTTCTTC. Its protein is CASSQVAVSSYNEQFF.

The V call is TRBV9, the J call TRBJ2-3; 10 bases match TRBD2. The trim removed 0 bases at V and 5 bases at J, leaving 9 bases unmatched. The V gene's germline CDR1 is SGDLS and CDR2 YYNGEE. There are 17 residues in the CDR3. The CDR3 coding sequence is TGTGCCAGCAGCGTAGGAATCAGCGGGAGGGCCCAAGATACGCAGTATTTT. It is translated as CASSVGISGRAQDTQYF.

This clonotype has only a few counts. CDR3 sequence: CSARTRGSYNEQFF. As DNA, the CDR3 is TGCAGTGCGAGGACTCGGGGGTCCTACAATGAGCAGTTCTTC. This chain joins TRBV20-1 and TRBJ2-1; D might be TRBD2 (6 bases). V lost 6 bases, J lost 1 base, and 13 bases lay in between. Germline CDR1 is DFQATT and CDR2 is SNEGSKA (reference sequence). This CDR3 spans 14 amino acids.

J is TRBJ2-7 and V is TRBV20-1, with 7 bases aligning to TRBD2. J gave up 6 bases and V 4 bases, and 9 bases lay outside the gene matches. CDR1 and CDR2 from the germline V gene are DFQATT and SNEGSKA (reference sequence). The CDR3 contains 13 residues. The CDR3 is CSAIRGLLSEQYF. For the CDR3, the DNA is TGCAGTGCTATTCGGGGACTATTGAGCGAGCAGTACTTC.

About this clonotype itself: A read error may account for a junction end that differs from germline. The chain uses TRBV20-1 and TRBJ2-2, with 9 bases lining up with TRBD2. CDR1 DFQATT and CDR2 SNEGSKA come from the germline V gene (reference sequence). The CDR3 totals 17 residues. The DNA for the CDR3 is TGCTGTGCTAGTCCCCTGGCGGGAGGGCGTAACACCGGGGAGCTGTTTTTT. Its protein is CCASPLAGGRNTGELFF.

This clonotype occurred a few times. This chain connects TRBV20-1 to TRBJ1-3; D call uncertain. Trimming cost V 5 bases and J 7 bases, with 15 bases left between them. The CDR3 length is 13 residues. Germline CDR1 DFQATT, CDR2 SNEGSKA (reference sequence). The CDR3, as DNA: TGCAGTGCTGTTGATAACTCCAGGAACACCATATATTTT. It yields the protein CSAVDNSRNTIYF.

This chain's CDR3 is CASSLKGDLPYEQYF. Written as DNA, the CDR3 is TGTGCCAGCAGTTTGAAGGGGGACCTACCCTACGAGCAGTACTTC. The chain joins TRBV27 to TRBJ2-7, with TRBD1 as a possible D gene (6 bases). V was trimmed by 3 bases and J by 2 bases, leaving 14 bases between them. The CDR3 has 15 amino acids. The germline gives CDR1 MNHEY, CDR2 SMNVEV (reference sequence).

The table lists this clonotype with a few counts. The chain has TRBV18 and TRBJ2-5; D uncertain. V lost 2 bases to trimming and J lost 5 bases, with 9 bases between them. CDR1 KGHSH and CDR2 LQKENI come from the germline V gene. The CDR3 has 13 residues. CDR3 in amino acids: CASSPGLTETQYF. The CDR3 region has the DNA TGTGCCAGCTCACCAGGTTTAACGGAGACCCAGTACTTC.

The V gene is TRBV7-2, the J gene TRBJ1-2; TRBD1 matches at 7 bases. Germline CDR1 reads SGHTA; CDR2 reads FQGNSA. V lost 1 base and J lost 7; bases outside the gene matches: 3. This CDR3 spans 13 amino acids. This CDR3 is CASSLDRGSGYTF. The CDR3 region has the DNA TGTGCCAGCAGCTTAGACAGGGGATCTGGCTACACCTTC.

The chain employs TRBV20-1 and TRBJ1-5; D gene unclear. V was trimmed by 2 bases and J by 3 bases, leaving 8 bases between them. Germline V gives CDR1 DFQATT, CDR2 SNEGSKA (reference sequence). The CDR3 contains 13 residues. The DNA for the CDR3 is TGCAGTGCTAGAAGGACGGTCAATCAGCCCCAGCATTTT. Encoded protein: CSARRTVNQPQHF.

This clonotype has just a few counts. The chain is built from TRBV7-2 and TRBJ1-6; D call uncertain. CDR3 length: 16 amino acids. The germline CDR1 and CDR2 sequences are SGHTA and FQGNSA. Trimming shortened V by 5 bases and J by 9 bases, and 20 bases separated the two germline ends. CDR3 protein: CASSGASVIRLSPLHF. The CDR3 DNA is TGTGCCAGCAGCGGAGCGTCCGTAATACGACTTTCACCCCTCCACTTT.

To note about this clonotype: Sequence at one end of the junction differs from germline and may be a read error. This sequence joins TRBV20-1 and TRBJ1-2, with 9 nucleotides matching TRBD1. Looked up from germline, CDR1 is DFQATT and CDR2 is SNEGSKA (reference sequence). The CDR3 has 15 residues. The CDR3 region has the DNA TGCAGTGCAAGAGGACAGGGGACCCCTTACTATGGCTACACCTTC. Encoded protein: CSARGQGTPYYGYTF.

This chain uses TRBV11-3 with TRBJ2-1, with D perhaps assigned TRBD1 or TRBD2 (5 bases each). This CDR3 is built from 15 residues. The V gene's germline CDR1 is SGHNT and CDR2 YENEEA. Trimming stripped 3 bases from V and 2 bases from J, with 11 bases between. Here the CDR3 DNA reads TGTGCCAGCAGCTTTAGGGACGGGCCCTACAATGAGCAGTTCTTC. The encoded protein is CASSFRDGPYNEQFF.

This clonotype has at least ten counts. This sequence joins TRBV5-1 and TRBJ2-7; no reliable D call. Germline V gene lookup returns CDR1 SGHRS and CDR2 YFSETQ. V dropped 0 bases and J dropped 3 bases, with 13 bases sitting between them. This CDR3 comprises 15 residues. The chain's CDR3 is CASSLEVGSRYEQYF. In nucleotides, the CDR3 is TGCGCCAGCAGCTTGGAGGTGGGTTCCCGCTACGAGCAGTACTTC.

The CDR3 is CASSELAGFGDTQYF. The CDR3 nucleotides read TGTGCCAGCAGTGAACTAGCGGGGTTCGGGGATACGCAGTATTTT. This chain links TRBV2 with TRBJ2-3; 9 bases match TRBD2. V dropped 2 bases and J dropped 6; count of bases not matched to a gene: 6. This CDR3 contains 15 residues. The germline CDR1 and CDR2 sequences are SNHLY and FYNNEI.

The table lists this clonotype with a few counts. The genes are TRBV11-3 and TRBJ2-7, with a tentative D call TRBD2 (5 bases). This CDR3 contains 14 residues. Germline V CDR1 and CDR2: SGHNT, YENEEA. Trimming removed 4 bases from V and 5 bases from J, with 15 bases in between. CDR3 DNA sequence: TGTGCCAGCAGCTCTCACGGGAATGCTAACGAGCAGTACTTC. Translation gives CASSSHGNANEQYF.

The rearrangement links TRBV7-2 to TRBJ2-3; D possibly corresponds to TRBD2 (6 bases). CDR1 is SGHTA and CDR2 is FQGNSA in the germline V gene. The ends were cut back, 2 bases at V and 2 bases at J, with 14 bases in the middle. This CDR3 spans 16 amino acids. CDR3 in amino acids: CASSLLLATTTDTQYF. As DNA, the CDR3 is TGTGCCAGCAGCTTACTCCTAGCGACCACCACAGATACGCAGTATTTT.

This clonotype was counted ten times or more. The V call is TRBV7-3, the J call TRBJ2-3, with D perhaps TRBD2 (5 bases). With 2 bases removed from V and 0 bases from J, the gap between germline ends came to 12 bases. Germline assignment: CDR1 SGHTA and CDR2 FQGTGA. This CDR3 is built from 16 residues. CDR3 sequence: CASSLGAAGSTDTQYF. The CDR3 DNA reads TGTGCCAGCAGCTTAGGAGCGGCCGGGAGCACAGATACGCAGTATTTT. Drawing the rest from reference TRBV7-3 and TRBJ2-3, the complete variable domain is GAGVSQTPSNKVTEKGKYVELRCDPISGHTALYWYRQSLGQGPEFLIYFQGTGAADDSGLPNDRFFAVRPEGSVSTLKIQRTERGDSAVYLCASSLGAAGSTDTQYFGPGTRLTVL.

This clonotype was counted a few times. The chain recombines TRBV4-2 with TRBJ1-4; 7 nucleotides align to TRBD1. CDR3 length: 16 amino acids. The germline V gene encodes CDR1 LGHNA and CDR2 YNFKEQ. V shed 0 bases and J 3 bases; nucleotides not matched to a gene: 4. CDR3 residues: CASSQDPGTANEKLFF. The CDR3, as DNA: TGTGCCAGCAGCCAAGATCCCGGGACAGCTAATGAAAAACTGTTTTTT.